The clone carrying this T cell receptor (beta chain) was detected only once. Recruits, aged roughly 18 to 95 years, lived in about two dozen US areas. Participant-given clinical history determined each cohort assignment. Two negative PCRs, clearance, or symptom resolution characterized the recovered Cohort 3 donors. Produced via immunoSEQ multiplex PCR; TCRdb's table is partial and in-frame only. The data contain about 370,000 clones, 89% of them singletons. The data originate from a study of blood T cell repertoires in COVID-19. Germline V gene data show CDR1 as SNHLY and CDR2 as FYNNEI. V gave up 8 bases and J gave up 1 base, with 14 bases separating them. The CDR3 extends over 14 amino acids.

The TCR comes from a young woman who had recovered from COVID-19. Sequencing used PBMCs or T cells enriched from blood (not recorded which). The chain combines TRBV2 with TRBJ1-1; D is undetermined. In DNA, the CDR3 is TGTGCCAGCTCTTCGCGCTACCAGAACACTGAAGCTTTCTTT. Amino acids: CASSSRYQNTEAFF.